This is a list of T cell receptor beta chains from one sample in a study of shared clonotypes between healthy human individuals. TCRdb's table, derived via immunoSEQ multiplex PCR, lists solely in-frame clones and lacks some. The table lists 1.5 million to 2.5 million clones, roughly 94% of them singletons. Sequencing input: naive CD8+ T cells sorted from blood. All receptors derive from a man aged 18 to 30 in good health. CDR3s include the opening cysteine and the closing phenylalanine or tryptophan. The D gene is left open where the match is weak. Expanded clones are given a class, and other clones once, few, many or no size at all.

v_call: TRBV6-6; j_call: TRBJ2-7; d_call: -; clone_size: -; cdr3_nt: TGTGCCAGCAGTTACACTGGGGCCGAGCAGTACTTC; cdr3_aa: CASSYTGAEQYF
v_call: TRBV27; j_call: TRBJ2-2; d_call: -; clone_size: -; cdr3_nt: TGTGCCAGCAGTCCGGAGGGACACCGCGGGGAGCTGTTTTTT; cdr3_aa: CASSPEGHRGELFF
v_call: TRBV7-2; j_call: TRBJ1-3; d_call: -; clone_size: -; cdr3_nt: TGTGCCAGCAGCCCCTATCCACCGCGGGGAAACACCATATATTTT; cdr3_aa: CASSPYPPRGNTIYF
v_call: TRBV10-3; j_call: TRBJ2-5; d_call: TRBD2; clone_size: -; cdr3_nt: TGTGCCATCAGTGATAGTGTCGGAGCGGGAGCTGGTGGGGAGACCCAGTACTTC; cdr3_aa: CAISDSVGAGAGGETQYF
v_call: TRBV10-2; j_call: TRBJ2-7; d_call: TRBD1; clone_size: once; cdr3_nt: TGCGCCAGCAGTGAGTCCGGGACAGGGACCCACGAGCAGTACTTC; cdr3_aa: CASSESGTGTHEQYF
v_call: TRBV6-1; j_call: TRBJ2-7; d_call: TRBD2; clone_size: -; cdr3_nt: TGTGCCAGCGTCGATAGCGGGGGGGTCTACGAGCAGTACTTC; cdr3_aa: CASVDSGGVYEQYF
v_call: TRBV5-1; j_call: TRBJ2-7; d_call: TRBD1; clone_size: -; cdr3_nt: TGCGCCAGCAGCTTGGAGGGACAGGGGAAGGGTACCTACGAGCAGTACTTC; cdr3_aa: CASSLEGQGKGTYEQYF
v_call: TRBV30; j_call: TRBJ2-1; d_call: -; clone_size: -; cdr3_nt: TGTGCCTGGACAGGGGCTAGGGTGGATCCTGAGCAGTTCTTC; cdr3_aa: CAWTGARVDPEQFF
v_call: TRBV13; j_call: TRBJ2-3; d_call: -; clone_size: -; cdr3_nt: TGTGCCAGCAGTTCACAGACAGATACGCAGTATTTT; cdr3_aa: CASSSQTDTQYF
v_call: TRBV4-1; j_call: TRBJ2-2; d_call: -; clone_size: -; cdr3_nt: TGCGCCAGCAGCCAAGATAGACAGCCGAACACCGGGGAGCTGTTTTTT; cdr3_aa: CASSQDRQPNTGELFF
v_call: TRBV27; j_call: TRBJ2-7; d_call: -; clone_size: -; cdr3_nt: TGTGCCAGCAGTTTTGGACCTAATTACGAGCAGTACTTC; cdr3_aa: CASSFGPNYEQYF
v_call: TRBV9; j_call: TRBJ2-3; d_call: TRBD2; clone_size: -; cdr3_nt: TGTGCCAGCAGCCCCAGCGGGATCACAGATACGCAGTATTTT; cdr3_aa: CASSPSGITDTQYF
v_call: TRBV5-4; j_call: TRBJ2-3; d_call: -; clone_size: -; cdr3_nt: TGTGCCAGCAGCTTCTTAGGGGCCACAGATACGCAGTATTTT; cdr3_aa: CASSFLGATDTQYF
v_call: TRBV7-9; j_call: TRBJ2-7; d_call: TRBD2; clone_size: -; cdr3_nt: TGTGCCAGCAGCCACCGGGGGGTCGAGCAGTACTTC; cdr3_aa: CASSHRGVEQYF
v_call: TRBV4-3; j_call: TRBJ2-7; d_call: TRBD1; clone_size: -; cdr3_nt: TGCGCCAGCAGCCAAGATTCAATAGGACAGGGGCCGAGCTCCTACGAGCAGTACTTC; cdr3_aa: CASSQDSIGQGPSSYEQYF
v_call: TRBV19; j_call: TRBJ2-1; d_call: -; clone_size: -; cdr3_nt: TGTGCCAGTAGTATAGAGAGGGGCGCTTACAATGAGCAGTTCTTC; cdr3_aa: CASSIERGAYNEQFF
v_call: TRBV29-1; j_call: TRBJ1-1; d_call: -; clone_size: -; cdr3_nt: TGCAGCGTTCCCCTCGACACTGAAGCTTTCTTT; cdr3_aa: CSVPLDTEAFF